Shown below are 14 T cell receptor beta chains from a single sample sequenced in a study of spatial heterogeneity in lung cancer. The sample's time point: sample taken at primary tumor resection. The study, taken as a whole, reports: How many expanded intratumoral alpha and beta TCRs were present tracked the tumor mutation count, which was a count of nonsynonymous mutations.

Each CDR3 protein gets one entry after TCRdb re-called the 5' RACE reads with MiXCR. The table includes thousands of distinct CDR3 sequences, approximately 8% detected once. No antigen has been identified for these receptors. The sequencing used lung tumor tissue, collected at surgery. The receptor source for this set is a male donor with early-stage non-small cell lung cancer.

Notes on this clonotype: With a much larger clone just one base away, this may be a read error. The rearrangement uses TRBV5-1 and TRBJ2-1, with a possible D match to TRBD1 (5 bases). The CDR3 runs to 15 residues. V was cut by 0 bases and J by 4 bases, with 11 bases left in between. The V gene's germline CDR1 is SGHRS and CDR2 YFSETQ. CDR3 amino acids: CASSLEGSRYNEQFF. CDR3 in DNA: TGCGCCAGCAGCTTGGAGGGGTCCCGGTACAATGAGCAGTTCTTC. The full variable domain, completed using reference TRBV5-1 and TRBJ2-1, is KAGVTQTPRYLIKTRGQQVTLSCSPISGHRSVSWYQQTPGQGLQFLFEYFSETQRNKGNFPGRFSGRQFSNSRSEMNVSTLELGDSALYLCASSLEGSRYNEQFFGPGTRLTVL.

By sample fraction, this clonotype is medium-sized. The chain recombines TRBV11-2 with TRBJ2-1; TRBD1 matches 9 bases. The J segment lost 2 bases and the V segment lost 5 bases, leaving 4 bases of the junction unmatched. This CDR3 comprises 15 residues. Germline CDR1 is SGHAT and CDR2 is FQNNGV. CDR3 loop: CASSPDRGAYNEQFF. In DNA, the CDR3 is TGTGCCAGCAGCCCCGACAGGGGGGCCTACAATGAGCAGTTCTTC.

Sample share makes this clonotype medium-sized. The J gene is TRBJ2-5, the V gene TRBV30; D perhaps matches TRBD1 (5 bases). The CDR3 loop spans 13 amino acids. V lost 3 bases to trimming and J lost 4 bases, with 12 bases between them. Per germline, CDR1 GTSNPN and CDR2 SVGIG (reference sequence). The CDR3 here is CAWRDLGPETQYF. For the CDR3, the DNA is TGTGCCTGGAGAGATCTGGGGCCAGAGACCCAGTACTTC.

By share, this clonotype counts as medium-sized (0.01 to 0.1%). The V call is TRBV29-1, the J call TRBJ1-5; D is possibly TRBD1 (6 bases). Looked up from germline, CDR1 is SQVTM and CDR2 is ANQGSEA. This CDR3 contains 14 residues. Trimming pared 6 bases from V and 4 bases from J, leaving 16 bases between. The CDR3 sequence: CSVQPGAGNQPQHF. The CDR3 DNA follows: TGCAGCGTCCAGCCGGGGGCAGGTAATCAGCCCCAGCATTTT.

The sample holds many counts of this clonotype. The chain recombines TRBV5-1 with TRBJ2-7; D gene ambiguous. This CDR3 is built from 13 residues. Germline CDR1 is SGHRS and CDR2 is YFSETQ. V dropped 4 bases and J dropped 2 bases, with 10 bases sitting between them. The CDR3 is CASSPSLPYEQYF. In DNA form, the CDR3 reads TGCGCCAGCAGCCCGAGCCTACCCTACGAGCAGTACTTC.

The V and J genes are TRBV10-2 and TRBJ2-1; 10 nucleotides line up with TRBD2. After removal of 8 bases from V and 10 bases from J, the junction contained 11 bases not matched to a gene. The CDR3 length is 14 residues. CDR1 and CDR2 from the germline V gene are WSHSY and SAAADI. The CDR3 nucleotides read TGCGCCAGCTGGAGGGCTAGCGGGAGTGGCGAGCAGTTCTTC. Amino acid sequence: CASWRASGSGEQFF.

This clonotype occurred a few times. The rearrangement links TRBV7-2 to TRBJ2-5; 9 bases agree with TRBD1. Germline CDR1 SGHTA, CDR2 FQGNSA. V gave up 5 bases and J gave up 5 bases; unmatched junction bases: 12. The CDR3 has 16 residues. The CDR3 spells CASSPLGRTGVETQYF. The CDR3 DNA reads TGTGCCAGCAGCCCGCTCGGGCGGACAGGGGTGGAGACCCAGTACTTC.

By sample fraction, this clonotype is medium-sized. The CDR3 DNA reads TGTGCCAGCGCCAGGACTAGCGGGGCCTACGAGCAGTACTTC. Protein: CASARTSGAYEQYF. This chain links TRBV11-2 with TRBJ2-7, with TRBD2 matching over 12 bases. CDR1 SGHAT and CDR2 FQNNGV come from the germline V gene. V shed 8 bases and J 2 bases; nucleotides not matched to a gene: 4. CDR3 length equals 14 residues.

In its sample, this clonotype is large. This chain uses TRBV11-2 with TRBJ2-3; 7 bases fit TRBD2. The junction had 7 bases not matched to a gene; V was cut back by 6 bases and J by 1 base. The CDR3 is 15 residues long. Germline V gene lookup returns CDR1 SGHAT and CDR2 FQNNGV. The CDR3 protein is CASRSAAGGTDTQYF. CDR3 DNA sequence: TGTGCCAGCAGATCGGCTGCGGGGGGCACAGATACGCAGTATTTT.

This chain links TRBV19 with TRBJ1-5, with a possible D match to TRBD1 (5 bases). This CDR3 is built from 16 residues. CDR1 is LNHDA, CDR2 SQIVND, per germline (reference sequence). The V end was cut by 1 base, the J end by 0 bases, with 10 bases between. CDR3 amino acids: CASSIAPGHSNQPQHF. CDR3 nucleotides: TGTGCCAGTAGTATAGCTCCTGGACATAGCAATCAGCCCCAGCATTTT.

V usage is TRBV5-6 and J usage is TRBJ2-7; 9 nucleotides match TRBD2. The CDR3 is made up of 13 amino acids. The V and J ends lost 4 bases and 5 bases, in that order; junction bases with no gene match: 4. CDR1 SGHDT and CDR2 YYEEEE come from the germline V gene. The CDR3 DNA reads as TGTGCCAGCAGCATAGCGGGGGTGGACGAGCAGTACTTC. Translation gives CASSIAGVDEQYF.

The gene calls are TRBV9 and TRBJ2-4; D is ambiguous. The germline V gene encodes CDR1 SGDLS and CDR2 YYNGEE. The V and J ends lost 3 bases and 3 bases respectively, with 7 bases between them. This CDR3 spans 13 amino acids. In DNA, the CDR3 is TGTGCCAGCAGCGAGGGTGACAAAAACATTCAGTACTTC. Residues: CASSEGDKNIQYF.

In this sample, this clonotype is medium-sized. The chain has TRBV7-2 and TRBJ2-7, with D perhaps TRBD1 (6 bases). The CDR3 spans 13 residues. Trimming shortened V by 5 bases and J by 4 bases, and 12 bases separated the two germline ends. From germline, CDR1 is SGHTA and CDR2 FQGNSA. The CDR3 protein is CASSPHREYEQYF. As DNA, the CDR3 is TGTGCCAGCAGCCCTCACAGGGAATACGAGCAGTACTTC.

This clonotype ranks as medium-sized (0.01 to 0.1%). The chain carries TRBV25-1 and TRBJ2-3; 8 bases are a match to TRBD2. CDR1 MGHDK and CDR2 SYGVNS come from the germline V gene. CDR3 length: 15 amino acids. Trimming at V came to 8 bases and at J to 3 bases, leaving 10 bases not matched to a gene. This chain's CDR3 is CASGVGAGDTDTQYF. CDR3 sequence (DNA): TGTGCCAGCGGCGTTGGAGCGGGGGATACAGATACGCAGTATTTT.